The 2 T cell receptor beta chains listed next were all sequenced from one sample in a study of T cells after yellow fever vaccination. MiXCR, applied by TCRdb to the 5' RACE reads, yields one record per CDR3 protein. The sample holds roughly 310,000 distinct CDR3 sequences, around 3.6% seen once. The sample here was PBMCs, taken on the day of the yellow fever booster vaccination. Receptors were obtained from a man between 18 and 35 years old who received the YFV17D yellow fever vaccine.

The V and J genes are TRBV4-1 and TRBJ2-5, with TRBD2 matching 14 bases. J gave up 5 bases and V 5 bases, and 7 bases lay outside the gene matches. This CDR3 is 16 amino acids long. Germline values: CDR1 MGHRA, CDR2 YSYEKL. The CDR3 reads CASSVEGLAGAETQYF. Here the CDR3 DNA reads TGCGCCAGCAGCGTGGAGGGACTAGCGGGGGCCGAGACCCAGTACTTC.

The chain joins TRBV20-1 to TRBJ1-1; D unclear. CDR3 length equals 14 residues. Germline loops: CDR1 DFQATT, CDR2 SNEGSKA (reference sequence). With 2 bases removed from V and 5 bases from J, the gap between germline ends came to 15 bases. The CDR3: CSARTTDTRTEAFF. As DNA, the CDR3 is TGCAGTGCTAGAACCACAGATACGCGAACTGAAGCTTTCTTT.